This T cell receptor beta chain is drawn from a study of T cell responses to AZD1222 COVID-19 vaccine. Study outcomes and limitations: Most donors were white British, females outnumbered males, and clonal diversity was possibly underestimated. Variant regions that are unmutated are reportedly the target of nearly half of spike-specific TCRs. AZD1222 recipients seropositive at baseline numbered only 5 or 6.

CDR3 length: 13 amino acids. V was cut by 7 bases and J by 9 bases, with 16 bases left in between. Germline CDR1 and CDR2: LNHNV and YYDKDF (reference sequence). Concerning this clone: No antigen is known for it.

The data were produced by immunoSEQ multiplex PCR, yet TCRdb's version contains in-frame clones alone and is incomplete. The sample carries approximately 150,000 clones, 94% recorded once. Material: peripheral blood, obtained 28 days after the second AZD1222 dose. The origin of this receptor is an adult who received the AZD1222 COVID-19 vaccine. This chain joins TRBV15 and TRBJ2-1; D unclear. CDR3 residues: CATKFALSSEQFF. CDR3 coding DNA: TGTGCCACCAAATTTGCCCTCTCGAGTGAGCAGTTCTTC.